One T cell receptor beta chain is described in this entry. This sample was taken from a study of blood T cell repertoires in COVID-19. The wider study: Acute and convalescent COVID-19 samples came from the United States, Italy and Spain. PBMCs, B-cell-depleted T cells, or T cells were the source of the cDNA or gDNA that made up the material.

Original analysis: Estimation of nucleated cell counts was performed using reference gene primer amplification. Measured with immunoSEQ multiplex PCR; TCRdb has only the in-frame clones, and not every one. The V and J calls and clone size were taken over from that table, and D and trimming were inferred from the DNA. The profile shows around 320,000 clones, around nine tenths of them singletons. Those designated as exposed participants met a COVID-19 case within 2 weeks before study entry. Sequenced sample: PBMCs or T cells enriched from blood (not recorded which). This TCR was recovered from a woman aged 30 to 39 who had been exposed to COVID-19.

CDR3 residues: CASRGPDTDTQYF. Here the CDR3 DNA reads TGTGCCAGCAGGGGCCCCGACACAGATACGCAGTATTTT. The V and J genes are TRBV11-3 and TRBJ2-3, with D unclear. CDR1 and CDR2 from the germline V gene are SGHNT and YENEEA. V lost 6 bases to trimming and J lost 2 bases, with 9 bases between them. The CDR3 loop spans 13 amino acids.